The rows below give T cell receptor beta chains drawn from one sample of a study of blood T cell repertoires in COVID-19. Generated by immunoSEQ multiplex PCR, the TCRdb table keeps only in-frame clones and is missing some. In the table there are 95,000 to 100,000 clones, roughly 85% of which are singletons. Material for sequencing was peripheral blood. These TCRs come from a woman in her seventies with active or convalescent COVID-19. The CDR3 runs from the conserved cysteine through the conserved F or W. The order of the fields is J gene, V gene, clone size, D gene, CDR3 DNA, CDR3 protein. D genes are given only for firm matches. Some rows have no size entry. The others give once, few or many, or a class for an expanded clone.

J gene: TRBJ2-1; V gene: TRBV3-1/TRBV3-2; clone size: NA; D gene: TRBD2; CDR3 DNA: TGTGCCAGCAGCCATAGCGGGGGGGGTTCGAGTGAGCAGTTCTTC; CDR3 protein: CASSHSGGGSSEQFF
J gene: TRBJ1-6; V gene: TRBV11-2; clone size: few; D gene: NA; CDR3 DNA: TGTGCCAGCAGCTGGGCCCAGGGTCTTTCACCCCTCCACTTT; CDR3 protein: CASSWAQGLSPLHF
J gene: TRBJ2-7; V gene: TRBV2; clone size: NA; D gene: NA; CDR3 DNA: TGTGCCAGCAGGAAAGACACCCACGAGCAGTACTTC; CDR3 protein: CASRKDTHEQYF
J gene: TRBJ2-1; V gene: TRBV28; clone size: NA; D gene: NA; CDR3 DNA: TGTGCCAGCAGTACCCCAGCGGGTGGCTTTGATGAGCAGTTCTTC; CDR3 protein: CASSTPAGGFDEQFF
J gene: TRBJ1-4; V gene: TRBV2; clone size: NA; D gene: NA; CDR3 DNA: TGTGCCAGCAGTGACCGGGAAAAACTGTTTTTT; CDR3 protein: CASSDREKLFF
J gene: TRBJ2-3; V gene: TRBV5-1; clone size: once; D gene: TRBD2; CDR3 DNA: TGCGCCAGCAGCCCAGGGACTAGCGGGACCTCGCAGTATTTT; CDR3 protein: CASSPGTSGTSQYF
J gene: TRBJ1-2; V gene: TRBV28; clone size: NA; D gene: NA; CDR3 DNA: TGTGCCACTGGGGAAAGAGACAGCGCAATTACGGGTGGCTACACCTTC; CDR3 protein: CATGERDSAITGGYTF
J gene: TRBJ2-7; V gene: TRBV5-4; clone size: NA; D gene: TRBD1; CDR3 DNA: TGTGCCAGCAGCTTGCGAGGGGGCGAATACGAGCAGTACTTC; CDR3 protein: CASSLRGGEYEQYF
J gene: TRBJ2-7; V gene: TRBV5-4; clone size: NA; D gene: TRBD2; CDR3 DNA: TGTGCCAGCAGCTTGGCCGGGGCGGGAGGGTTATCCGAGCAGTACTTC; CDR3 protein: CASSLAGAGGLSEQYF
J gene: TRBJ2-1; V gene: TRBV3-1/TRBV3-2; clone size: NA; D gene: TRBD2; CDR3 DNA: TGTGCCAGCAGGCCGGGACTAGGTTACAATGAGCAGTTCTTC; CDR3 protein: CASRPGLGYNEQFF
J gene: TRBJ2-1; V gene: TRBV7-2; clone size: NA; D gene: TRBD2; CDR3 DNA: TGTGCCAGCAGCTTTAGCGGGAGCTCCTACAATGAGCAGTTCTTC; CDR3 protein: CASSFSGSSYNEQFF
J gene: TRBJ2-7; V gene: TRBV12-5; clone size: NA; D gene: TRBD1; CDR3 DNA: TGTGCTAGTGGTGTCGGGACAGGGGGCGGCGACGAGCAGTACTTC; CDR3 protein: CASGVGTGGGDEQYF
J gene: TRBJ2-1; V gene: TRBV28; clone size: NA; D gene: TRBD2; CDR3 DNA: TGTGCCAGCAGTTCCGGGACTAGCTTGGACAATGAGCAGTTCTTC; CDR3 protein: CASSSGTSLDNEQFF
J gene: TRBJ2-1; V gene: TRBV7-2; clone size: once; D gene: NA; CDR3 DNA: TGTGCCAGCAGCTTTACCCCGGGAGTAGGGTCCTACAATGAGCAGTTCTTC; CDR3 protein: CASSFTPGVGSYNEQFF
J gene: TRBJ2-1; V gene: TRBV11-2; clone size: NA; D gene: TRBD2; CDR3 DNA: TGTGCCAGCAGCGCGGGACTAGCGGGCTTCAGCTCCTACAATGAGCAGTTCTTC; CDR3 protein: CASSAGLAGFSSYNEQFF
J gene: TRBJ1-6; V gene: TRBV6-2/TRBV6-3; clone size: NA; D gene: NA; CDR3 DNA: TGTGCCAGCAGTTTAAGTTCGACCGGACGGAGGAATTCACCCCTCCACTTT; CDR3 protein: CASSLSSTGRRNSPLHF
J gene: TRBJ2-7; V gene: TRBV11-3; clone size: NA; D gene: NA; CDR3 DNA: TGTGCCAGCAGCTTAGCATGGCAGGGCTACGAGCAGTACTTC; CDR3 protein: CASSLAWQGYEQYF
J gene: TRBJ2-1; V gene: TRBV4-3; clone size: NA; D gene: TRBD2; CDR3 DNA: TGCGCCAGCAGCCCGCGGACTAGCGGTTACAATGAGCAGTTCTTC; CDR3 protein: CASSPRTSGYNEQFF
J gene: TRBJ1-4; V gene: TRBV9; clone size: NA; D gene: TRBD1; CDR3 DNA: TGTGCCAGCAGCGTTTCCCCCCCCGGGACAGGGGATGAAAAACTGTTTTTT; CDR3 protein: CASSVSPPGTGDEKLFF
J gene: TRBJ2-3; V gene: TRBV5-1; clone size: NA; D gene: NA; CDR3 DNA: TGCGCCAGCAGCTTGGTCGGCGGCGACACAGATACGCAGTATTTT; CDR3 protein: CASSLVGGDTDTQYF
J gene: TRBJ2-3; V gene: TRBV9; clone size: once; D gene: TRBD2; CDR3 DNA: TGTGCCAGCAGCGCGCAGATGGCTAGCGGGGATACGCAGTATTTT; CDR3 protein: CASSAQMASGDTQYF
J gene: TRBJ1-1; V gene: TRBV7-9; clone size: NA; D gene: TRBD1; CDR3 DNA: TGTGCCAGCAGCTTAAGTGGGACAGGGGGCCTAGAAGCTTTCTTT; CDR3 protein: CASSLSGTGGLEAFF
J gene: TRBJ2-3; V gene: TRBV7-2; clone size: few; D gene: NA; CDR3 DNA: TGTGCCAGCAGCTTAGACGAGGCCAGGAGGACGCAGTATTTT; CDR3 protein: CASSLDEARRTQYF
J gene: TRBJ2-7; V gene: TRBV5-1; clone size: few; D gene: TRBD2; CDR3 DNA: TGCGCCAGCAGCGAACTCGGACTAGAAGGCTACGAGCAGTACTTC; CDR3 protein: CASSELGLEGYEQYF
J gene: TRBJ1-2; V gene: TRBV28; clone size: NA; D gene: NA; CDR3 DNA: TGTGCCAGCAGTTTCCGAACAGGGTTAAACTATGGCTACACCTTC; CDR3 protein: CASSFRTGLNYGYTF
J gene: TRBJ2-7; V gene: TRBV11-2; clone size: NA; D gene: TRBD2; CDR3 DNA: TGTGCCAGCAGCTGGACTAGCGGGGGTAACGAGCAGTACTTC; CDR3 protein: CASSWTSGGNEQYF
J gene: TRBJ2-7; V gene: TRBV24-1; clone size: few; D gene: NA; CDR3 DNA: TGTGCCACCAGTGATTTGAGGGGTTACGAGCAGTACTTC; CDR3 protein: CATSDLRGYEQYF
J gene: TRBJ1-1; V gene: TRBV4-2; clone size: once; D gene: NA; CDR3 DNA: TGTGCCAGCAGCCAAAAGGGGTGGGGGGTCCCAGAAGCTTTCTTT; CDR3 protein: CASSQKGWGVPEAFF
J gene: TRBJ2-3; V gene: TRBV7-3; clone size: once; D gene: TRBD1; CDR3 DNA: TGTGCCAGCAGCTCCTCGGGACAGGGTCTACGCACAGATACGCAGTATTTT; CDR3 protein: CASSSSGQGLRTDTQYF
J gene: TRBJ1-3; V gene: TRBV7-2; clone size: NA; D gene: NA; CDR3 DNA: TGTGCCAGCAGCTTTCCAGGGTCAAACACCATATATTTT; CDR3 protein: CASSFPGSNTIYF
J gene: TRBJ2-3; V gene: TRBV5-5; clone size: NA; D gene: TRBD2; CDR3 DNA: TGTGCCAGCTTCCTATCGGGACTAGCAGTTACAGATACGCAGTATTTT; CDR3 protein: CASFLSGLAVTDTQYF
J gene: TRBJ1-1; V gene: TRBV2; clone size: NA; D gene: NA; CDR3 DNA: TGTGCCAGCTCCAGGGGCCTGAACACTGAAGCTTTCTTT; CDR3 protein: CASSRGLNTEAFF
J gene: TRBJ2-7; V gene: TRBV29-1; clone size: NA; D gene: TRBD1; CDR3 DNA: TGCAGCGTTGGGCAGGGGGCGGACTACGAGCAGTACTTC; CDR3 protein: CSVGQGADYEQYF
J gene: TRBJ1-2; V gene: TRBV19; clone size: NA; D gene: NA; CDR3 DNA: TGTGCCAGTAGTATAGATTCCACAGGGATTCGGGGCTATGGCTACACCTTC; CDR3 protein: CASSIDSTGIRGYGYTF
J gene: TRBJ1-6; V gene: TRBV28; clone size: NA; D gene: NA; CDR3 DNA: TGTGCCAGCAGTATGGGACTGAATAATTCACCCCTCCACTTT; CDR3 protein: CASSMGLNNSPLHF
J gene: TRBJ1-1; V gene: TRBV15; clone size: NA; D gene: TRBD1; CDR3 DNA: TGTGCCACCAGCCGAAGGGGGCGTGACACTGAAGCTTTCTTT; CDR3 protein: CATSRRGRDTEAFF
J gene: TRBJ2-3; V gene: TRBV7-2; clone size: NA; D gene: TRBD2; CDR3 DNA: TGTGCCAGCAGCGTCGGGGGGGGCACAGATACGCAGTATTTT; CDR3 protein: CASSVGGGTDTQYF
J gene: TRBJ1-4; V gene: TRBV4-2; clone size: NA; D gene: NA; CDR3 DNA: TGTGCCAGCAGCCAAGATTGGTCCGGGGAGGAAAAACTGTTTTTT; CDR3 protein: CASSQDWSGEEKLFF
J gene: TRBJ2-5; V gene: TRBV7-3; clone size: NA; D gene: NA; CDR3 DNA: TGTGCCAGCAGCTTAGGCCCGCAAGAGACCCAGTACTTC; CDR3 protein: CASSLGPQETQYF
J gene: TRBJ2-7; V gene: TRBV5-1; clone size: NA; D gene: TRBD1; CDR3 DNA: TGCGCCAGCAGCTTGGGACAGGGGATTTACGAGCAGTACTTC; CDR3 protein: CASSLGQGIYEQYF
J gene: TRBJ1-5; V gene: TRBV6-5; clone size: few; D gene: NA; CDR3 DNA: TGTGCCAGCAGCTCCGGACAGCTGGGCAATCAGCCCCAGCATTTT; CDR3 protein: CASSSGQLGNQPQHF
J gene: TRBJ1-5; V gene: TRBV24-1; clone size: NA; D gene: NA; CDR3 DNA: TGTGCCACCTCTGGTGACGGGTTCAATCAGCCCCAGCATTTT; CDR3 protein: CATSGDGFNQPQHF